The next 18 T cell receptor beta chains were all read from a single sample in a study of control samples from healthy donors and cancer patients. The protocol was immunoSEQ multiplex PCR, while the TCRdb copy is restricted to in-frame clones and leaves out a portion. The sample includes over 85,000 clones, roughly 90% of them seen just once. Specimen: PBMCs. Receptors originate from a woman aged 55 to 70 with lung cancer.

The chain links TRBV5-6 to TRBJ1-2, with D maybe TRBD1 (6 bases). The CDR3 covers 17 residues. The germline CDR1 and CDR2 sequences are SGHDT and YYEEEE. V was cut by 2 bases and J by 2 bases, with 19 bases left in between. The CDR3 protein is CASSLLVGQPMNYGYTF. CDR3 nucleotide sequence: TGTGCCAGCAGCTTATTGGTCGGACAGCCCATGAACTATGGCTACACCTTC.

The J gene is TRBJ2-2, the V gene TRBV4-1, with D hard to call. Per germline, CDR1 MGHRA and CDR2 YSYEKL. V shed 1 base and J shed 2 bases, with 11 bases lying between them. The CDR3 loop spans 16 amino acids. CDR3 residues: CASSQGWGINTGELFF. CDR3 nucleotide sequence: TGCGCCAGCAGCCAAGGGTGGGGTATTAACACCGGGGAGCTGTTTTTT.

This chain uses TRBV30 with TRBJ1-1, with a weak D call TRBD1 (6 bases). The V end lost 4 bases, the J end lost 0 bases, and 12 bases lay between the germline ends. The CDR3 length is 14 residues. CDR1 and CDR2 (germline): GTSNPN, SVGIG (reference sequence). CDR3 coding DNA: TGTGCCTGGACCGGACAGCTTATGAACACTGAAGCTTTCTTT. Protein: CAWTGQLMNTEAFF. The full variable domain, completed using reference TRBV30 and TRBJ1-1, is SQTIHQWPATLVQPVGSPLSLECTVEGTSNPNLYWYRQAAGRGLQLLFYSVGIGQISSEVPQNLSASRPQDRQFILSSKKLLLSDSGFYLCAWTGQLMNTEAFFGQGTRLTVV.

The chain links TRBV18 to TRBJ2-6; D call uncertain. The V gene's germline CDR1 is KGHSH and CDR2 LQKENI. V dropped 3 bases and J dropped 2 bases, with 11 bases sitting between them. The CDR3 has 16 residues. CDR3 bases: TGTGCCAGCTCACCCTCGGAAAGGACTGGGGCCAACGTCCTGACTTTC. It codes for CASSPSERTGANVLTF.

V usage is TRBV11-3 and J usage is TRBJ2-1; no reliable D call. CDR1 and CDR2 from the germline V gene are SGHNT and YENEEA. V was pared by 2 bases and J by 4 bases, with 9 bases between. CDR3 length: 14 amino acids. CDR3 protein: CASSLNGEYNEQFF. The CDR3 coding sequence is TGTGCCAGCAGCTTAAATGGCGAGTACAATGAGCAGTTCTTC.

The rearrangement uses TRBV6-5 and TRBJ1-4, with D uncertain. V was clipped by 6 bases and J by 6 bases, with 14 bases between them. The CDR3 has 14 residues. The germline CDR1 and CDR2 sequences are MNHEY and SVGAGI. The CDR3: CASRGGRPHEKLFF. The DNA of the CDR3 is TGTGCCAGCAGGGGAGGAAGGCCCCATGAAAAACTGTTTTTT.

The chain carries TRBV6-5 and TRBJ1-2, with 8 bases identical to TRBD1. V dropped 5 bases and J dropped 1; count of bases not matched to a gene: 6. This CDR3 region has 15 residues. Looked up from germline, CDR1 is MNHEY and CDR2 is SVGAGI. The CDR3 DNA reads as TGTGCCAGCAGTCGAGGACAGGGAATTAACTATGGCTACACCTTC. Amino acids: CASSRGQGINYGYTF.

This sequence joins TRBV11-2 and TRBJ1-1, with a weak D call TRBD1 (6 bases). Germline V gives CDR1 SGHAT, CDR2 FQNNGV. This CDR3 contains 11 residues. Trimming left V 5 bases short and J 7 bases short, with 8 bases between. CDR3 sequence: CASSLRGEAFF. CDR3 nucleotides: TGTGCCAGCAGCCTCAGGGGTGAAGCTTTCTTT.

This clone turned up a few times. The chain uses TRBV5-6 and TRBJ1-5; 10 bases agree with TRBD1. The germline V gene encodes CDR1 SGHDT and CDR2 YYEEEE. The CDR3 length is 14 residues. With V trimmed by 4 bases and J by 5 bases, 3 bases remained unmatched. CDR3 sequence (DNA): TGTGCCAGCAGCGACGGGACAGGGGATCAGCCCCAGCATTTT. This gives the protein CASSDGTGDQPQHF. Based on the CDR3 plus reference TRBV5-6 and TRBJ1-5, the full variable domain is DAGVTQSPTHLIKTRGQQVTLRCSPKSGHDTVSWYQQALGQGPQFIFQYYEEEERQRGNFPDRFSGHQFPNYSSELNVNALLLGDSALYLCASSDGTGDQPQHFGDGTRLSIL.

This rearrangement joins TRBV24-1 to TRBJ1-5, with D possibly matching TRBD1 (5 bases). CDR1 and CDR2 from the germline V gene are KGHDR and SFDVKD. The CDR3 has 16 residues. The V and J ends lost 5 bases and 0 bases respectively, with 13 bases between them. The CDR3 DNA reads TGTGCCACCAGTGTTGGGGGGACGCATAGCAATCAGCCCCAGCATTTT. It translates to CATSVGGTHSNQPQHF.

The CDR3 region is CASSDTGYNSPLHF. Here the CDR3 DNA reads TGTGCCAGCAGCGACACAGGGTATAATTCACCCCTCCACTTT. The chain combines TRBV3-1 (or the pseudogene TRBV3-2) with TRBJ1-6; a possible D gene is TRBD1 (6 bases). CDR3 length: 14 amino acids. Germline CDR1 and CDR2: LGHDT and YNNKEL (reference sequence). The V gene lost 5 bases and the J gene lost 4 bases, with 9 bases spanning the gap.

The V call is TRBV18, the J call TRBJ1-6; D possibly corresponds to TRBD1 (6 bases). CDR3 length: 17 residues. V lost 5 bases and J 6 bases, leaving 20 bases between the germline ends. CDR1 and CDR2 from the germline V gene are KGHSH and LQKENI. CDR3 residues: CASSSSGGPLSNSPLHF. DNA for the CDR3: TGTGCCAGCTCATCGAGTGGGGGGCCACTCAGTAATTCACCCCTCCACTTT. Filled out from reference TRBV18 and TRBJ1-6, the complete variable domain reads NAGVMQNPRHLVRRRGQEARLRCSPMKGHSHVYWYRQLPEEGLKFMVYLQKENIIDESGMPKERFSAEFPKEGPSILRIQQVVRGDSAAYFCASSSSGGPLSNSPLHFGNGTRLTVT.

The rearrangement joins TRBV5-6 to TRBJ2-7; D tentatively reads TRBD1 or TRBD2 (5 bases each). The CDR3 is 16 amino acids. Germline assignment: CDR1 SGHDT and CDR2 YYEEEE. Deletions cut 6 bases from V and 0 bases from J, with 19 bases between. The CDR3 is CASNPSGTHSSYEQYF. The CDR3 DNA reads TGTGCCAGCAACCCCAGTGGGACCCATAGCTCCTACGAGCAGTACTTC.

This clone was observed once. The chain joins TRBV14 to TRBJ1-1, with 8 bases matching TRBD1. The CDR3 is made up of 16 amino acids. Germline CDR1 reads SGHDN; CDR2 reads FVKESK. V lost 4 bases and J lost 0; bases outside the gene matches: 7. The CDR3 nucleotides are TGTGCCAGCAGCCCAGACAGGGGTGGGGTGAACACTGAAGCTTTCTTT. It encodes CASSPDRGGVNTEAFF.

This clone was counted a single time. The V call is TRBV7-9, the J call TRBJ1-1; the D gene is possibly TRBD1 (5 bases). The CDR3 has 13 residues. Germline values: CDR1 SEHNR, CDR2 FQNEAQ (reference sequence). V lost 7 bases to trimming and J lost 7 bases, with 16 bases between them. The CDR3 loop reads CASTRMAGGEAFF. The CDR3 region has the DNA TGTGCCAGCACCCGGATGGCTGGGGGTGAAGCTTTCTTT. Drawing the rest from reference TRBV7-9 and TRBJ1-1, the complete variable domain is DTGVSQNPRHKITKRGQNVTFRCDPISEHNRLYWYRQTLGQGPEFLTYFQNEAQLEKSRLLSDRFSAERPKGSFSTLEIQRTEQGDSAMYLCASTRMAGGEAFFGQGTRLTVV.

The chain recombines TRBV9 with TRBJ1-1, with D perhaps matching TRBD1 (5 bases). Trimming took off 0 bases at V and 8 bases at J, with 14 bases between the two ends. The CDR3 runs to 14 residues. CDR1 is SGDLS, CDR2 YYNGEE, per germline. CDR3 in DNA: TGTGCCAGCAGCGTAGGGGGCCAGGTTACCGAAGCTTTCTTT. It yields the protein CASSVGGQVTEAFF. The full variable domain, in which reference TRBV9 and TRBJ1-1 provide the parts outside the CDR3, is DSGVTQTPKHLITATGQRVTLRCSPRSGDLSVYWYQQSLDQGLQFLIQYYNGEERAKGNILERFSAQQFPDLHSELNLSSLELGDSALYFCASSVGGQVTEAFFGQGTRLTVV.

The chain carries TRBV9 and TRBJ2-7; 12 bases line up with TRBD1. Unmatched junction bases numbered 3, after V lost 0 bases and J lost 5 bases. There are 15 residues in the CDR3. Germline CDR1 reads SGDLS; CDR2 reads YYNGEE. The CDR3 loop is CASSVEGTGGDEQYF. As DNA, the CDR3 is TGTGCCAGCAGCGTAGAAGGGACAGGGGGCGACGAGCAGTACTTC.

V and J are TRBV30 and TRBJ1-4; D is ambiguous. Germline CDR1 reads GTSNPN; CDR2 reads SVGIG (reference sequence). This CDR3 spans 12 amino acids. The V and J ends lost 0 bases and 4 bases respectively, with 3 bases between them. The CDR3 nucleotides are TGTGCCTGGAGTGTCATTAATGAAAAACTGTTTTTT. Amino acid sequence: CAWSVINEKLFF.